This TCR beta chain comes out of a study of T cells after somatic rescue of genetic block. Some clones are missing from TCRdb's copy, which holds only in-frame ones; the method was immunoSEQ multiplex PCR. The sample yields tens of thousands of clones, around 90% seen once. Germline loops: CDR1 LNHDA, CDR2 SQIVND (reference sequence). V shed 3 bases and J shed 6 bases, with 12 bases lying between them. CDR3 length: 14 amino acids. J is TRBJ2-1 and V is TRBV19; no definite D call. The clonotype originates from a man aged 35 to 55. Input material: peripheral blood mononuclear cells (PBMCs). The CDR3 protein is CASSIYYSLNEQFF. The CDR3 nucleotides are TGTGCCAGTAGTATTTACTACTCCCTCAATGAGCAGTTCTTC.